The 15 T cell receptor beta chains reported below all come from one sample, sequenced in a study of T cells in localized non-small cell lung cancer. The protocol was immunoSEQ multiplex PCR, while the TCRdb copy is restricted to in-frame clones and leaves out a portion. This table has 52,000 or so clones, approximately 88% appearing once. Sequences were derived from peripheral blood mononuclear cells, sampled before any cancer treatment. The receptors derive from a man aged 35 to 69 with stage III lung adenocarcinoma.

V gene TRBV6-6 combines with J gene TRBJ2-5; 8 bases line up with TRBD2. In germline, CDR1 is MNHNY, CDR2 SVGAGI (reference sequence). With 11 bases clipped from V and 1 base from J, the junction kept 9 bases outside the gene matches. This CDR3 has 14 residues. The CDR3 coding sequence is TGTGCCGTTTCTAACGGGGGGGTCCAAGAGACCCAGTACTTC. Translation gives CAVSNGGVQETQYF.

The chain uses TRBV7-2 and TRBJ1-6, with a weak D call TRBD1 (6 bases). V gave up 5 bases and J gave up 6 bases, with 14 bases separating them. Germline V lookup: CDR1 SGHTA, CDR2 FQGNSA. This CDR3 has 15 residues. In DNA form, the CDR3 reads TGTGCCAGCAGCCCCCGGGAGGGGGTTAATTCACCCCTCCACTTT. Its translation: CASSPREGVNSPLHF.

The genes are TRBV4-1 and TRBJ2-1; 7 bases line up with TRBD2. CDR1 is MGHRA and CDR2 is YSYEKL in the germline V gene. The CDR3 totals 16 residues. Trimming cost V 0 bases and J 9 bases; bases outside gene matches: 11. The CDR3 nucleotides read TGCGCCAGCAGCCAAGAGGCGGCGGGAGTAAGTGGTGAGCAGTTCTTC. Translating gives CASSQEAAGVSGEQFF.

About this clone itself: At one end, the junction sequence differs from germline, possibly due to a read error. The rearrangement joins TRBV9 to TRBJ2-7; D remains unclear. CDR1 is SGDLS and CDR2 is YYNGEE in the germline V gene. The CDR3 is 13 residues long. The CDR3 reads CASSAPRSHEQYF. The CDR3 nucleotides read TGTGCCAGCAGCGCCCCTCGCTCCCACGAGCAGTACTTC.

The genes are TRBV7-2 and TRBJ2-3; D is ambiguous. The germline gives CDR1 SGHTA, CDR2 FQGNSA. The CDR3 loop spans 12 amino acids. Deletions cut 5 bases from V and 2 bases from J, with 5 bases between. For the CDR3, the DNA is TGTGCCAGCAGCACCTCCACAGATACGCAGTATTTT. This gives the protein CASSTSTDTQYF.

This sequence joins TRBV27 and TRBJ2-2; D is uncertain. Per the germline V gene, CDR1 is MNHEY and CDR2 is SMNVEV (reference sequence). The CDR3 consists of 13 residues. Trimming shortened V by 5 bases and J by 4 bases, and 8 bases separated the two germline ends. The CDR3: CASSHSLTGELFF. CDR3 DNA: TGTGCCAGCAGTCATAGTCTCACCGGGGAGCTGTTTTTT.

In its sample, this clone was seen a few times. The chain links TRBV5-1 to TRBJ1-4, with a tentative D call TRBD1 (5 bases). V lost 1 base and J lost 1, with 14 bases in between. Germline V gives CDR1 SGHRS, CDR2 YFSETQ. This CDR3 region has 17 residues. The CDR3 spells CASSLRGSGRTNEKLFF. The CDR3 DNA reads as TGCGCCAGCAGCTTGAGGGGCAGCGGAAGAACTAATGAAAAACTGTTTTTT. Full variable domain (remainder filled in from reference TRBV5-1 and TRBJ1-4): KAGVTQTPRYLIKTRGQQVTLSCSPISGHRSVSWYQQTPGQGLQFLFEYFSETQRNKGNFPGRFSGRQFSNSRSEMNVSTLELGDSALYLCASSLRGSGRTNEKLFFGSGTQLSVL.

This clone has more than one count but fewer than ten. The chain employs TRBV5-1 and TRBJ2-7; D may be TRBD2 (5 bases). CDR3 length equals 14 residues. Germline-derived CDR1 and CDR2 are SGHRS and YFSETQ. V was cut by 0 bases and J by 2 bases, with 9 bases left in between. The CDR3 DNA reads TGCGCCAGCAGCTTGGCCGGGAACCCCTACGAGCAGTACTTC. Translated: CASSLAGNPYEQYF.

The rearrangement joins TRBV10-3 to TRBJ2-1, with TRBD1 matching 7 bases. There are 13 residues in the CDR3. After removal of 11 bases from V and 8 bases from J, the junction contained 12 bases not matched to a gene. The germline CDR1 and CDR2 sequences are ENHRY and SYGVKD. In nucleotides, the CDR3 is TGTGCCGTCCAGACACAGGGGTGGTATGAGCAGTTCTTC. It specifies CAVQTQGWYEQFF.

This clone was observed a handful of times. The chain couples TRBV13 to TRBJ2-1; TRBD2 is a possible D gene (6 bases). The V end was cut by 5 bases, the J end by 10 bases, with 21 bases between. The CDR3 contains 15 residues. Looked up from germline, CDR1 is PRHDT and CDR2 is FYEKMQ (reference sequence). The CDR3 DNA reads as TGTGCCAGCAGCCGTGGAGGCGGAGGGCCCACCGAGCAGTTCTTC. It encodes CASSRGGGGPTEQFF.

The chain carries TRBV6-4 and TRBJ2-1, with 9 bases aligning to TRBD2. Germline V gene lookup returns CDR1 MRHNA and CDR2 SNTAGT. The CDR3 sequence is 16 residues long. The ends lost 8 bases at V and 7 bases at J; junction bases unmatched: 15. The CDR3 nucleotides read TGTGCCAGCTCCCCGTCGGGCGGGGGGGGTAGGAATGAGCAGTTCTTC. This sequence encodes CASSPSGGGGRNEQFF.

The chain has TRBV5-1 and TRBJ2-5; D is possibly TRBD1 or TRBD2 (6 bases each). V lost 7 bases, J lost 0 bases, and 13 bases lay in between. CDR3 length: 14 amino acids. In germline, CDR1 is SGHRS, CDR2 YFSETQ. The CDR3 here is CASQEGGNQETQYF. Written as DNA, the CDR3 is TGCGCCAGCCAGGAAGGGGGGAACCAAGAGACCCAGTACTTC.

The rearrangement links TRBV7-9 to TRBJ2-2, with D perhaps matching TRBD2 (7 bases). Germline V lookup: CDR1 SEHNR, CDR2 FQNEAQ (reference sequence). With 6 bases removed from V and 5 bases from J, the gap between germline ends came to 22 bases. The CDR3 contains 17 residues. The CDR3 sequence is CASRGGGIDSWTGELFF. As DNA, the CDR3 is TGTGCCAGCAGGGGAGGGGGTATTGACAGCTGGACCGGGGAGCTGTTTTTT.

The CDR3 region has the DNA TGTGCCAGCAGCTTGGAAGGGACAGAGTATGGCTACACCTTC. As protein: CASSLEGTEYGYTF. The chain is built from TRBV5-5 and TRBJ1-2, with TRBD1 matching 7 bases. CDR3 length: 14 amino acids. Trimming removed 0 bases from V and 5 bases from J; junction bases left unmatched: 4. Germline CDR1 SGHKS, CDR2 YYEKEE (reference sequence).

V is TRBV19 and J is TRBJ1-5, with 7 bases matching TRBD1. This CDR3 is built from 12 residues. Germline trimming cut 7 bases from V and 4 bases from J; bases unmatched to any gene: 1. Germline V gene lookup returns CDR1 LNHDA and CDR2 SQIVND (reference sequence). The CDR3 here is CASKQGNQPQHF. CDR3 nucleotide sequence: TGTGCCAGTAAACAGGGGAATCAGCCCCAGCATTTT. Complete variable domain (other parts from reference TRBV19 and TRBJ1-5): DGGITQSPKYLFRKEGQNVTLSCEQNLNHDAMYWYRQDPGQGLRLIYYSQIVNDFQKGDIAEGYSVSREKKESFPLTVTSAQKNPTAFYLCASKQGNQPQHFGDGTRLSIL.